Shown below are 27 T cell receptor beta chains from a single sample sequenced in a study of regulatory T cells in long-lasting Graves disease. This sample's time point: persistent/refractory GD, antithyroid drugs over 5 years with positive TRAb. Extracted PBMC RNA gave rise to the TCR library. According to the study, TCR beta libraries were built with iRepertoire HTBI primers and CDR3-region Arm-PCR. TCRdb fed the multiplex PCR reads into MiXCR, producing one record per CDR3 protein. This table has around 340,000 distinct CDR3 sequences, roughly a fifth appearing once. The specimen was peripheral blood mononuclear cells (PBMCs), collected when the disease was refractory, from a patient treated with antithyroid drugs. The receptors originated from a female donor with Graves disease.

V usage is TRBV7-6 and J usage is TRBJ2-7, with D perhaps TRBD1 (5 bases). The germline gives CDR1 SGHVS, CDR2 FNYEAQ. This CDR3 contains 15 residues. Trimming took 1 base from V and 2 from J, leaving 12 bases between them. Here the CDR3 reads CASSLEQGSTYEQYF. The CDR3 DNA reads TGTGCCAGCAGCTTAGAGCAGGGTTCTACCTACGAGCAGTACTTC.

This chain links TRBV4-1 with TRBJ1-1; D is unclear. The CDR3 has 13 amino acids. The germline gives CDR1 MGHRA, CDR2 YSYEKL. Trimming took 1 base from V and 6 from J, leaving 9 bases between them. The CDR3 loop is CASSQVRSPEAFF. The CDR3 DNA follows: TGCGCCAGCAGCCAAGTGAGGTCCCCTGAAGCTTTCTTT.

In this sample, this clonotype turned up many times. J is TRBJ2-5 and V is TRBV6-1, with 13 bases that match TRBD2. The CDR3 is made up of 13 amino acids. Trimming took 8 bases from V and 5 from J; bases not matched to a gene: 2. Germline-derived CDR1 and CDR2 are MNHNS and SASEGT. CDR3 in DNA: TGTGCCAGCGGACTAGCGGGAGACGAGACCCAGTACTTC. Translation gives CASGLAGDETQYF.

In this sample, this clonotype turned up a few times. The rearrangement joins TRBV6-1 to TRBJ1-5; perhaps TRBD1 as D (5 bases). This CDR3 region has 13 residues. CDR1 and CDR2 from the germline V gene are MNHNS and SASEGT. Trimming took off 3 bases at V and 7 bases at J, with 10 bases between the two ends. CDR3 DNA: TGTGCCAGCAGTGACACGTGGGACCAGCCCCAGCATTTT. Translation: CASSDTWDQPQHF.

This clonotype has ten or more counts. The V and J genes are TRBV20-1 and TRBJ2-7; D possibly corresponds to TRBD1 (5 bases). From germline, CDR1 is DFQATT and CDR2 SNEGSKA (reference sequence). V was cut by 1 base and J by 6 bases, with 16 bases left in between. The CDR3 contains 14 residues. CDR3: CSARAVGQGSEQYF. In DNA form, the CDR3 reads TGCAGTGCTAGAGCAGTTGGGCAGGGCAGCGAGCAGTACTTC.

The rearrangement links TRBV6-1 to TRBJ2-7, with TRBD2 matching over 11 bases. Germline V gene lookup returns CDR1 MNHNS and CDR2 SASEGT. J was trimmed by 2 bases and V by 7 bases; bases with no gene match: 7. The CDR3 has 15 amino acids. The CDR3 nucleotides read TGTGCCAGCACAATAGCGGGAGGGAGGGCCTACGAGCAGTACTTC. Its translation is CASTIAGGRAYEQYF.

Regarding this clonotype: A much larger clone is a single base away; this may be a read error. The chain employs TRBV3-1 and TRBJ2-6; D is unresolved. This CDR3 has 15 residues. CDR1 and CDR2 from the germline V gene are LGHDT and YNNKEL (reference sequence). CDR3 coding DNA: TGTGCCGGCAGCCAACAGAGCTCTGGGGCCAACGTCCTGACTTTC. Encoded protein: CAGSQQSSGANVLTF.

The chain joins TRBV7-8 to TRBJ1-5; D not resolved. The CDR3 length is 15 residues. CDR1 is SGHVS and CDR2 is FQNEAQ in the germline V gene. Trimming shortened V by 1 base and J by 0 bases, and 7 bases separated the two germline ends. CDR3 protein: CASSLGRSSNQPQHF. CDR3 DNA sequence: TGTGCCAGCAGCTTAGGGAGGTCTAGCAATCAGCCCCAGCATTTT.

For this clonotype: It is likely a read error, because the conserved phenylalanine at the end of the CDR3 is missing. No DNA is shown, since the ends of the CDR3 on it are uncertain; the CDR3 is the one TCRdb lists. CDR3 sequence: CASSLGLA. V is TRBV11-1 and J is TRBJ2-4. CDR1 and CDR2 (germline): SGHAT, FQDESV (reference sequence). The CDR3 spans 8 amino acids, including both terminal residues.

This clonotype was found many times. The V and J genes are TRBV2 and TRBJ1-3; 8 bases are a match to TRBD1. Germline loops: CDR1 SNHLY, CDR2 FYNNEI. After removal of 4 bases from V and 4 bases from J, the junction contained 6 bases not matched to a gene. The CDR3 has 15 amino acids. The CDR3 bases are TGTGCCAGCAGTGTGGCAGGGGGCTTGGGAAACACCATATATTTT. It specifies CASSVAGGLGNTIYF.

This clonotype was seen more than once but under ten times. The J gene is TRBJ1-3, the V gene TRBV3-1; unclear D gene. Trimming pared 1 base from V and 0 bases from J, leaving 7 bases between. The CDR3 is 15 amino acids. Germline V gene data show CDR1 as LGHDT and CDR2 as YNNKEL (reference sequence). CDR3 coding DNA: TGTGCCAGCAGCCAAGGTCGGAGCTCTGGAAACACCATATATTTT. It is translated as CASSQGRSSGNTIYF.

The chain has TRBV20-1 and TRBJ2-7, with 7 nucleotides matching TRBD2. Losses at the gene ends were 7 bases for V and 7 bases for J; bases not matched to a gene: 13. Germline CDR1 is DFQATT and CDR2 is SNEGSKA (reference sequence). This CDR3 has 13 amino acids. This CDR3 is CSGKAVARGEQYF. The CDR3, as DNA: TGCAGTGGTAAGGCGGTCGCGCGGGGGGAGCAGTACTTC.

This clonotype appeared many times. The chain links TRBV19 to TRBJ1-2; TRBD1 matches at 7 bases. V lost 7 bases, J lost 4 bases, and 15 bases stayed unmatched. CDR1 LNHDA and CDR2 SQIVND come from the germline V gene (reference sequence). The CDR3 is 16 amino acids. This CDR3 is CASKEQGRLDGYGYTF. Here the CDR3 DNA reads TGTGCCAGTAAAGAACAGGGGAGGCTTGACGGCTATGGCTACACCTTC.

V and J are TRBV7-8 and TRBJ2-7; TRBD1 matches 8 bases. Germline CDR1 and CDR2: SGHVS and FQNEAQ. CDR3 length equals 17 residues. The V and J ends lost 5 bases and 2 bases, in that order; junction bases with no gene match: 14. The CDR3, as DNA: TGTGCCAGCAGCCCCGCCGGGACAGGCACCCTTGCCTACGAGCAGTACTTC. Translated, it gives CASSPAGTGTLAYEQYF.

This clonotype was observed many times. The chain employs TRBV19 and TRBJ1-5; no definite D call. The germline V gene has CDR1 LNHDA and CDR2 SQIVND (reference sequence). V was shortened by 0 bases and J by 3 bases, with 3 bases between the two germline ends. The CDR3 loop spans 13 amino acids. The CDR3 loop reads CASSIENNQPQHF. The CDR3 region has the DNA TGTGCCAGTAGTATAGAGAACAATCAGCCCCAGCATTTT.

This clonotype was observed a handful of times. The chain employs TRBV7-9 and TRBJ1-1; D is ambiguous. Germline CDR1 and CDR2: SEHNR and FQNEAQ (reference sequence). The CDR3 is made up of 14 amino acids. V was shortened by 0 bases and J by 0 bases, with 5 bases between the two germline ends. The CDR3 loop is CASSLAQVNTEAFF. For the CDR3, the DNA is TGTGCCAGCAGCTTAGCACAAGTGAACACTGAAGCTTTCTTT.

The chain uses TRBV5-6 and TRBJ2-2, with D possibly being TRBD1 (6 bases). The length of the CDR3 is 15 residues. Trimming left V 5 bases short and J 6 bases short, with 17 bases between. CDR1 and CDR2 (germline): SGHDT, YYEEEE. CDR3 nucleotides: TGTGCCAGCAGAGCTACAGGGTGGTACGCCGGGGAGCTGTTTTTT. It yields the protein CASRATGWYAGELFF.

This clonotype appeared many times. Germline and junction disagree at one end, which may indicate a read error. The chain is built from TRBV15 and TRBJ1-2; D remains unclear. Germline V CDR1 and CDR2: LNHNV, YYDKDF (reference sequence). The CDR3 sequence is 15 residues long. This CDR3 reads CATRREGGPIYGYTF. The DNA for the CDR3 is TGTGCCACCAGGAGAGAAGGAGGCCCCATCTATGGCTACACCTTC.

This clonotype has at least ten counts. This sequence joins TRBV12-3 or TRBV12-4 and TRBJ1-1; the D is unclear. V was cut by 8 bases and J by 6 bases, with 22 bases left in between. This CDR3 has 15 residues. The DNA of the CDR3 is TGTGCCAGCCATCAATACCAGTGGGGAAGGTCTGAAGCTTTCTTT. Translation: CASHQYQWGRSEAFF.

The chain employs TRBV20-1 and TRBJ2-7; the match to TRBD1 covers 8 bases. This CDR3 comprises 14 residues. V trimming: 3 bases; J trimming: 4 bases; junction bases outside the gene matches: 8. The germline gives CDR1 DFQATT, CDR2 SNEGSKA (reference sequence). CDR3 coding DNA: TGCAGTGCTAGTTTCGGGACAGGAGCTTACGAGCAGTACTTC. Amino acid sequence: CSASFGTGAYEQYF.

The chain joins TRBV5-1 to TRBJ2-1, with TRBD2 matching 8 bases. Looked up from germline, CDR1 is SGHRS and CDR2 is YFSETQ. The CDR3 contains 14 residues. The J segment lost 8 bases and the V segment lost 4 bases, leaving 8 bases of the junction unmatched. CDR3 amino acids: CASSRGLVAHEQFF. In nucleotides, the CDR3 is TGCGCCAGCAGCAGGGGACTAGTAGCCCATGAGCAGTTCTTC.

The V call is TRBV7-9, the J call TRBJ2-7; TRBD1 aligns across 7 bases. The V and J ends lost 5 bases and 5 bases, in that order; junction bases with no gene match: 12. The CDR3 extends over 15 amino acids. The germline V gene encodes CDR1 SEHNR and CDR2 FQNEAQ (reference sequence). The CDR3 here is CASSLKGQLFDEQYF. The CDR3 region has the DNA TGTGCCAGCAGCCTGAAGGGACAGCTGTTCGACGAGCAGTACTTC.

This sequence joins TRBV20-1 and TRBJ2-5; 10 bases are shared with TRBD2. This CDR3 is 14 amino acids long. The V gene's germline CDR1 is DFQATT and CDR2 SNEGSKA (reference sequence). Trimming at V came to 5 bases and at J to 2 bases, leaving 5 bases not matched to a gene. The CDR3 DNA reads TGCAGTGCTCTCGGACTAGCGGATCAAGAGACCCAGTACTTC. Protein sequence: CSALGLADQETQYF.

This clonotype was detected a few times. The chain links TRBV7-8 to TRBJ2-7, with 11 bases fitting TRBD1. Per germline, CDR1 SGHVS and CDR2 FQNEAQ. J lost 2 bases, V lost 2 bases, and 5 bases had no gene match. This CDR3 has 16 residues. CDR3 residues: CASSLSGTGGTYEQYF. CDR3 in DNA: TGTGCCAGCAGCTTATCCGGGACAGGGGGTACCTACGAGCAGTACTTC.

This clonotype was observed a handful of times. The rearrangement uses TRBV25-1 and TRBJ1-5; D call uncertain. V dropped 9 bases and J dropped 2 bases, with 14 bases sitting between them. The germline CDR1 and CDR2 sequences are MGHDK and SYGVNS. The CDR3 totals 14 residues. For the CDR3, the DNA is TGTGCCAGTGAGGCCTTCGGAGGCAATCAGCCCCAGCATTTT. Its protein product is CASEAFGGNQPQHF. The full variable domain, its missing parts supplied by reference TRBV25-1 and TRBJ1-5, is EADIYQTPRYLVIGTGKKITLECSQTMGHDKMYWYQQDPGMELHLIHYSYGVNSTEKGDLSSESTVSRIRTEHFPLTLESARPSHTSQYLCASEAFGGNQPQHFGDGTRLSIL.

This clonotype showed up just a few times. The rearrangement joins TRBV9 to TRBJ1-6; possibly TRBD1 for D (5 bases). The V gene lost 0 bases and the J gene lost 7 bases, with 11 bases spanning the gap. The CDR3 consists of 15 residues. The germline V gene encodes CDR1 SGDLS and CDR2 YYNGEE. As DNA, the CDR3 is TGTGCCAGCAGCGTAGGCGGGGGAGGGAATTCACCCCTCCACTTT. Translation gives CASSVGGGGNSPLHF.

This clonotype was detected many times. One end of the junction fails to match germline, which may point to a read error. V is TRBV2 and J is TRBJ2-7, with D tentatively TRBD1 (5 bases). Per the germline V gene, CDR1 is SNHLY and CDR2 is FYNNEI. The CDR3 is made up of 12 amino acids. This chain's CDR3 is CASSESHLRADF. As DNA, the CDR3 is TGTGCCAGCAGTGAAAGCCACCTCAGGGCCGACTTC.